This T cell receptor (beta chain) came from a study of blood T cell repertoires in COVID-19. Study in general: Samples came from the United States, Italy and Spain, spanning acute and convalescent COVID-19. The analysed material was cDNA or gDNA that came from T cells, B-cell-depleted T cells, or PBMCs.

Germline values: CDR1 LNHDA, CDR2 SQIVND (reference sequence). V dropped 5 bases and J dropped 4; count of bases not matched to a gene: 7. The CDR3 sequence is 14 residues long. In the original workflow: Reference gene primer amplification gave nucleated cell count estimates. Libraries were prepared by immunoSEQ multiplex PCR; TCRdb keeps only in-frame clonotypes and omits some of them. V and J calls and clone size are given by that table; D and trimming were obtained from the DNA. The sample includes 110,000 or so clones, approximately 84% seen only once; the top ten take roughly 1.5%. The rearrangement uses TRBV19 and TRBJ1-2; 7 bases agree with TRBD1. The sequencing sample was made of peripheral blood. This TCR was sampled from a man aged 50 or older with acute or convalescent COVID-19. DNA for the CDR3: TGTGCCAGTAGTCCTCATGACAGGGCCTATGGCTACACCTTC. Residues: CASSPHDRAYGYTF.